This T cell receptor (beta chain) is drawn from a study of graft-versus-host responses after intestinal transplantation. Responders (roughly 200,000, CFSE-labeled) met roughly 200,000 stimulators that were irradiated and violet-dye-labeled. For this clone: The junction departs from germline at one end; a sequencing error may be responsible.

TCRdb's table, derived via immunoSEQ multiplex PCR, lists solely in-frame clones and lacks some. The table records over 15,000 clones, approximately 38% of them present only once. This CDR3 has 17 amino acids. Germline V gene lookup returns CDR1 SGHAT and CDR2 FQNNGV. This rearrangement joins TRBV11-2 to TRBJ2-5, with TRBD1 matching 7 bases. The J call is uncertain, as TRBJ2-7 better fits the DNA end. This TCR was recovered from a human patient who received an intestinal transplant. Sequenced here: alloreactive CD8+ T cells from a mixed lymphocyte reaction culture, sampled before intestinal transplant. Indicated subset: CFSE-low proliferating T cells sorted from roughly six-day pre-transplant mixed lymphocyte reaction (GvH or HvG direction). CDR3 protein: CASSLDSWYRGSSEQYF. The CDR3 nucleotides read TGTGCCAGCAGCTTAGATAGTTGGTACAGGGGTTCCTCCGAGCAGTACTTC.